Each of the 21 T cell receptor beta chains below was sequenced from the same sample in a study of OX40 agonist ivuxolimab in advanced cancers. The assay was immunoSEQ multiplex PCR, and TCRdb's table has in-frame clones only and misses some. This sample carries tens of thousands of clones, more than 75% of them seen once, and the ten largest clones take roughly 3.7%. Material: CD4+ or CD8+ T cells sorted from blood, obtained in a trial of the OX40 agonist ivuxolimab. Receptors originate from an adult with an advanced solid tumor such as melanoma, head and neck, liver or kidney cancer.

J is TRBJ2-3 and V is TRBV18, with D perhaps matching TRBD1 or TRBD2 (5 bases each). V was pared by 0 bases and J by 2 bases, with 12 bases between. CDR1 and CDR2 from the germline V gene are KGHSH and LQKENI. The CDR3 sequence is 16 residues long. The CDR3 here is CASSPPIGTDTDTQYF. The CDR3, as DNA: TGTGCCAGCTCACCACCTATAGGGACCGACACAGATACGCAGTATTTT. The full variable domain, rest sourced from reference TRBV18 and TRBJ2-3, is NAGVMQNPRHLVRRRGQEARLRCSPMKGHSHVYWYRQLPEEGLKFMVYLQKENIIDESGMPKERFSAEFPKEGPSILRIQQVVRGDSAAYFCASSPPIGTDTDTQYFGPGTRLTVL.

The V gene is TRBV7-9, the J gene TRBJ2-3; no firm D call. CDR1 SEHNR and CDR2 FQNEAQ come from the germline V gene (reference sequence). This CDR3 is 15 amino acids long. The V end was cut by 2 bases, the J end by 0 bases, with 9 bases between. The CDR3 spells CASSLSVSSTDTQYF. The CDR3 bases are TGTGCCAGCAGCTTATCTGTATCTAGCACAGATACGCAGTATTTT.

The chain has TRBV2 and TRBJ1-5, with 9 bases identical to TRBD1. V dropped 3 bases and J dropped 4; count of bases not matched to a gene: 4. This CDR3 region has 15 residues. Germline V lookup: CDR1 SNHLY, CDR2 FYNNEI. The DNA for the CDR3 is TGTGCCAGCAGTGATTACGGACAGGGGAATCAGCCCCAGCATTTT. It specifies CASSDYGQGNQPQHF.

V gene TRBV2 combines with J gene TRBJ1-2, with 11 nucleotides matching TRBD1. Germline-derived CDR1 and CDR2 are SNHLY and FYNNEI. With V trimmed by 5 bases and J by 4 bases, 6 bases remained unmatched. CDR3 size: 15 residues. CDR3: CASSPGTGGGYGYTF. The DNA of the CDR3 is TGTGCCAGCAGTCCCGGGACAGGGGGAGGCTATGGCTACACCTTC.

This chain uses TRBV5-4 with TRBJ2-7; 10 nucleotides line up with TRBD1. This CDR3 spans 16 amino acids. V was clipped by 4 bases and J by 2 bases; unmatched bases: 9. Germline lookup yields CDR1 SGHNT and CDR2 YYREEE (reference sequence). The CDR3 region is CASSPRTGGIAYEQYF. CDR3 DNA sequence: TGTGCCAGCAGCCCTCGGACAGGGGGAATCGCCTACGAGCAGTACTTC.

The chain couples TRBV5-1 to TRBJ2-5, with 7 bases that match TRBD1. CDR3 size: 15 residues. Losses at the gene ends were 3 bases for V and 4 bases for J; bases not matched to a gene: 9. Looked up from germline, CDR1 is SGHRS and CDR2 is YFSETQ. The CDR3 sequence is CASSSLGQRGETQYF. The DNA of the CDR3 is TGCGCCAGCAGCTCATTGGGACAGAGGGGAGAGACCCAGTACTTC.

The V and J genes are TRBV19 and TRBJ1-4, with D possibly matching TRBD1 (5 bases). The CDR3 spans 15 residues. Trimming left V 1 base short and J 11 bases short, with 17 bases between. Germline CDR1 reads LNHDA; CDR2 reads SQIVND (reference sequence). The CDR3 DNA sequence: TGTGCCAGTAGTATAGTGACCGGGACGATGAAGAAACTGTTTTTT. Protein sequence: CASSIVTGTMKKLFF.

The rearrangement links TRBV28 to TRBJ2-7; D call uncertain. CDR1 is MDHEN, CDR2 SYDVKM, per germline. V lost 2 bases to trimming and J lost 3 bases, with 11 bases between them. CDR3 length: 14 amino acids. In nucleotides, the CDR3 is TGTGCCAGCAGTTTAGATGGTGTAAGCTACGAGCAGTACTTC. This sequence encodes CASSLDGVSYEQYF.

Points on this clone: The same CDR3 is also encoded by other DNA sequences in this sample. This chain joins TRBV19 and TRBJ2-3, with 9 nucleotides matching TRBD2. Unmatched junction bases numbered 2, after V lost 2 bases and J lost 2 bases. The CDR3 has 15 residues. Germline CDR1 reads LNHDA; CDR2 reads SQIVND (reference sequence). CDR3 DNA sequence: TGTGCCAGTAGTATACTAGCGGGAAACACAGATACGCAGTATTTT. Translated, it gives CASSILAGNTDTQYF.

V is TRBV7-8 and J is TRBJ2-5, with D perhaps being TRBD1 or TRBD2 (6 bases each). The J call may not be correct, given that the DNA end is closer to TRBJ2-7. CDR3 length: 18 amino acids. CDR1 is SGHVS, CDR2 FQNEAQ, per germline. CDR3 region: CASSPIRGGLSPTYEQYF. The CDR3 DNA sequence: TGTGCCAGCAGCCCCATTCGAGGGGGGCTGTCACCAACCTACGAGCAGTACTTC.

The chain is built from TRBV4-1 and TRBJ2-5; D tentatively fits TRBD1 or TRBD2 (5 bases each). V was shortened by 4 bases and J by 0 bases, with 9 bases between the two germline ends. The CDR3 is made up of 14 amino acids. Germline lookup yields CDR1 MGHRA and CDR2 YSYEKL. The CDR3 DNA is TGCGCCAGCAGCCGACAGCGGAACCAAGAGACCCAGTACTTC. This codes for CASSRQRNQETQYF.

The V gene is TRBV5-1, the J gene TRBJ1-1; tentative D call: TRBD1 (5 bases). Germline V CDR1 and CDR2: SGHRS, YFSETQ. CDR3 length equals 14 residues. The V and J ends lost 4 bases and 0 bases respectively, with 10 bases between them. CDR3: CASSPLGVNTEAFF. Written as DNA, the CDR3 is TGCGCCAGCAGCCCGTTAGGGGTGAACACTGAAGCTTTCTTT.

V gene TRBV11-3 combines with J gene TRBJ2-3; a weak D match, TRBD1 (6 bases). Germline V gene sequence: CDR1 SGHNT, CDR2 YENEEA. Trimming pared 4 bases from V and 5 bases from J, leaving 19 bases between. The CDR3 is made up of 16 amino acids. CDR3 in DNA: TGTGCCAGCAGCTACAGTACAGGGAAAGGGGGAGATACGCAGTATTTT. This gives the protein CASSYSTGKGGDTQYF.

The chain carries TRBV19 and TRBJ1-2; D unresolved. The CDR3 has 13 amino acids. Per germline, CDR1 LNHDA and CDR2 SQIVND (reference sequence). V was trimmed by 3 bases and J by 3 bases, leaving 8 bases between them. CDR3 in DNA: TGTGCCAGTAGTATGAGACTGTACTATGGCTACACCTTC. It yields the protein CASSMRLYYGYTF. The whole variable domain, filled in from reference TRBV19 and TRBJ1-2, reads DGGITQSPKYLFRKEGQNVTLSCEQNLNHDAMYWYRQDPGQGLRLIYYSQIVNDFQKGDIAEGYSVSREKKESFPLTVTSAQKNPTAFYLCASSMRLYYGYTFGSGTRLTVV.

The chain has TRBV9 and TRBJ2-3, with 7 bases lining up with TRBD2. Germline CDR1 SGDLS, CDR2 YYNGEE. V dropped 4 bases and J dropped 2; count of bases not matched to a gene: 10. The CDR3 sequence is 16 residues long. The CDR3 nucleotides are TGTGCCAGCAGCCCCCTCGGGGGGTTATCCACAGATACGCAGTATTTT. Translating gives CASSPLGGLSTDTQYF.

This clone was counted between two and nine times. V gene TRBV27 combines with J gene TRBJ2-3, with 9 bases fitting TRBD1. V was pared by 5 bases and J by 6 bases, with 12 bases of the junction left unmatched. Germline assignment: CDR1 MNHEY and CDR2 SMNVEV (reference sequence). This CDR3 region has 16 residues. The DNA for the CDR3 is TGTGCCAGCAGTGCCTCCGGGACAGGGTACCTTGATACGCAGTATTTT. Protein product: CASSASGTGYLDTQYF.

The genes are TRBV29-1 and TRBJ2-3; D unclear. There are 12 residues in the CDR3. Trimming shortened V by 4 bases and J by 0 bases, and 5 bases separated the two germline ends. Germline V gene data show CDR1 as SQVTM and CDR2 as ANQGSEA. This chain's CDR3 is CSVVLSTDTQYF. DNA for the CDR3: TGCAGCGTTGTCCTTAGCACAGATACGCAGTATTTT.

The chain couples TRBV30 to TRBJ1-2; possibly TRBD1 for D (6 bases). The CDR3 length is 16 residues. The V and J ends lost 3 bases and 2 bases respectively, with 19 bases between them. Germline CDR1 GTSNPN, CDR2 SVGIG (reference sequence). CDR3 nucleotide sequence: TGTGCCTGGAGGATCCCTTCCCCAGGGGAGAACTATGGCTACACCTTC. It is translated as CAWRIPSPGENYGYTF.

This chain links TRBV7-9 with TRBJ2-3; 10 bases agree with TRBD2. Germline V CDR1 and CDR2: SEHNR, FQNEAQ (reference sequence). The CDR3 has 17 amino acids. Unmatched junction bases numbered 4, after V lost 1 base and J lost 0 bases. This CDR3 reads CASSLGVTSGSTDTQYF. CDR3 bases: TGTGCCAGCAGCTTAGGTGTGACTAGCGGGAGCACAGATACGCAGTATTTT.

The genes are TRBV6-5 and TRBJ1-1, with 7 bases fitting TRBD1. There are 14 residues in the CDR3. J was trimmed by 4 bases and V by 5 bases; bases with no gene match: 7. In germline, CDR1 is MNHEY, CDR2 SVGAGI. In nucleotides, the CDR3 is TGTGCCAGCAGTCGAGGACAGGTTCCCACTGAAGCTTTCTTT. The encoded protein is CASSRGQVPTEAFF.

The J gene is TRBJ2-3, the V gene TRBV6-5; 10 nucleotides align to TRBD1. The V gene's germline CDR1 is MNHEY and CDR2 SVGAGI. The CDR3 consists of 15 residues. The ends lost 6 bases at V and 3 bases at J; junction bases unmatched: 6. The CDR3 is CASRPRGQGTDTQYF. The CDR3 nucleotides are TGTGCCAGCAGACCGAGGGGACAGGGGACAGATACGCAGTATTTT.